The 10 T cell receptor beta chains listed next were all sequenced from one sample in a study of T cell responses to AZD1222 COVID-19 vaccine (dated by TCRdb to about 2021). Sample time point, as interpreted from the label and publication: about 28 days (+/-7) after the second vaccine dose. The library came from the immunoSEQ multiplex PCR assay. The immuneACCESS repertoire file appears here via TCRdb, limited to in-frame rearrangements. These files lack a portion of the clones; in checked studies, under half of the deficit traces to unresolved V genes, and the cause of the others is not known. Recorded for this sample are approximately 90,000 clones; about 89% of them occurred a single time. 5% to 6% of the sample belongs to the ten largest clones. Sequencing used peripheral blood, obtained 28 days after the second AZD1222 dose. These receptors were taken from an adult who received the AZD1222 COVID-19 vaccine.

This chain joins TRBV7-6 and TRBJ2-1, with 8 bases aligning to TRBD2. The V gene's germline CDR1 is SGHVS and CDR2 FNYEAQ. The V and J ends lost 8 bases and 0 bases, in that order; junction bases with no gene match: 9. The CDR3 sequence is 16 residues long. In nucleotides, the CDR3 is TGTGCCAGCGGACTAGCCCCATCTAGCTCCTACAATGAGCAGTTCTTC. Protein product: CASGLAPSSSYNEQFF.

The V and J genes are TRBV10-3 and TRBJ1-1; D remains ambiguous. V lost 6 bases and J 1 base, leaving 15 bases between the germline ends. This CDR3 has 15 amino acids. Germline V gene data show CDR1 as ENHRY and CDR2 as SYGVKD. CDR3 protein: CAISSAYTANTEAFF. Here the CDR3 DNA reads TGTGCCATCAGCTCCGCCTATACGGCGAACACTGAAGCTTTCTTT.

In nucleotides, the CDR3 is TGCGCCAGCAGCCACGCCGCTGAGGATGGTGGAAACACCATATATTTT. Translated: CASSHAAEDGGNTIYF. The chain uses TRBV4-1 and TRBJ1-3; D is unclear. The CDR3 runs to 16 residues. CDR1 and CDR2 (germline): MGHRA, YSYEKL. V lost 3 bases and J 3 bases, leaving 15 bases between the germline ends.

V and J are TRBV5-1 and TRBJ1-4; the D is unclear. The germline V gene encodes CDR1 SGHRS and CDR2 YFSETQ. V lost 0 bases to trimming and J lost 4 bases, with 7 bases between them. This CDR3 has 14 amino acids. The CDR3 sequence is CASSLAADNEKLFF. The CDR3 DNA follows: TGCGCCAGCAGCTTGGCAGCGGATAATGAAAAACTGTTTTTT.

The V call is TRBV5-6, the J call TRBJ1-2, with 10 bases matching TRBD1. This CDR3 has 16 amino acids. Germline lookup yields CDR1 SGHDT and CDR2 YYEEEE. With V trimmed by 4 bases and J by 2 bases, 8 bases remained unmatched. CDR3 loop: CASSRSRDRGNYGYTF. DNA of the CDR3: TGTGCCAGCAGCAGGAGCCGGGACAGGGGAAACTATGGCTACACCTTC.

The chain combines TRBV7-2 with TRBJ2-7; 8 nucleotides agree with TRBD1. Looked up from germline, CDR1 is SGHTA and CDR2 is FQGNSA. V dropped 2 bases and J dropped 0; count of bases not matched to a gene: 9. CDR3 size: 17 residues. The CDR3, as DNA: TGTGCCAGCAGCTTATCCCAGGGACAGGCTACCTCCTACGAGCAGTACTTC. Encoded protein: CASSLSQGQATSYEQYF. Looking up the rest from reference TRBV7-2 and TRBJ2-7 gives the full variable domain: GAGVSQSPSNKVTEKGKDVELRCDPISGHTALYWYRQSLGQGLEFLIYFQGNSAPDKSGLPSDRFSAERTGGSVSTLTIQRTQQEDSAVYLCASSLSQGQATSYEQYFGPGTRLTVT.

The chain has TRBV27 and TRBJ1-5; 7 bases match TRBD1. Looked up from germline, CDR1 is MNHEY and CDR2 is SMNVEV (reference sequence). The CDR3 covers 15 residues. The V segment lost 5 bases and the J segment 0 bases; nucleotides outside the gene matches: 4. The CDR3 region is CASSGGQYSNQPQHF. CDR3 coding DNA: TGTGCCAGCAGTGGGGGACAGTATAGCAATCAGCCCCAGCATTTT.

The V gene is TRBV25-1, the J gene TRBJ1-2, with 7 bases lining up with TRBD1. The CDR3 length is 15 residues. Trimming cost V 1 base and J 5 bases; bases outside gene matches: 7. Germline V gene lookup returns CDR1 MGHDK and CDR2 SYGVNS. Written as DNA, the CDR3 is TGTGCCAGCAGTGAATCGGGAGGGGGCGTATATGGCTACACCTTC. Protein product: CASSESGGGVYGYTF.

This rearrangement joins TRBV11-2 to TRBJ2-5; D is perhaps TRBD1 (5 bases). Germline V gives CDR1 SGHAT, CDR2 FQNNGV. Trimming cost V 4 bases and J 5 bases, with 20 bases left between them. CDR3 length: 16 residues. The CDR3 DNA follows: TGTGCCAGCAGCTCCTCCTCTGGGTGGGGCCGGGAGACCCAGTACTTC. Translating it yields CASSSSSGWGRETQYF.

The chain joins TRBV27 to TRBJ1-4; 10 bases align to TRBD1. V dropped 8 bases and J dropped 8; count of bases not matched to a gene: 8. This CDR3 has 14 amino acids. Germline V gene lookup returns CDR1 MNHEY and CDR2 SMNVEV (reference sequence). The CDR3 reads CASGKDRGREKLFF. The CDR3 coding sequence is TGTGCCAGCGGAAAGGACAGGGGGAGGGAAAAACTGTTTTTT.